This T cell receptor beta chain was identified in a study of OX40 agonist ivuxolimab in advanced cancers. Study-wide results and limits: Among T cells, CD8+ cells averaged more expanded clones than CD4+ cells. Determination of antigen specificity was not performed for the expanded peripheral T cells.

The V gene lost 0 bases and the J gene lost 5 bases, with 7 bases spanning the gap. The CDR3 runs 13 residues. Germline V gene lookup returns CDR1 GTSNPN and CDR2 SVGIG (reference sequence). The table came from immunoSEQ multiplex PCR; TCRdb's copy has only in-frame clones and leaves some out. The sample lists 80,000 or so clones; 85% to 90% were seen once. Comment on this clone: Its matching antigen is unknown.

Material: CD4+ or CD8+ T cells sorted from blood, obtained in a trial of the OX40 agonist ivuxolimab. The sequence was obtained from an adult with an advanced solid tumor such as melanoma, head and neck, liver or kidney cancer. The V and J genes are TRBV30 and TRBJ2-2, with D possibly TRBD2 on 6 matching bases. The CDR3 region has the DNA TGTGCCTGGAGTGTACGGGGGACCGGGGAGCTGTTTTTT. Amino acids: CAWSVRGTGELFF. The entire variable domain, with the rest obtained from reference TRBV30 and TRBJ2-2, is as follows: SQTIHQWPATLVQPVGSPLSLECTVEGTSNPNLYWYRQAAGRGLQLLFYSVGIGQISSEVPQNLSASRPQDRQFILSSKKLLLSDSGFYLCAWSVRGTGELFFGEGSRLTVL.